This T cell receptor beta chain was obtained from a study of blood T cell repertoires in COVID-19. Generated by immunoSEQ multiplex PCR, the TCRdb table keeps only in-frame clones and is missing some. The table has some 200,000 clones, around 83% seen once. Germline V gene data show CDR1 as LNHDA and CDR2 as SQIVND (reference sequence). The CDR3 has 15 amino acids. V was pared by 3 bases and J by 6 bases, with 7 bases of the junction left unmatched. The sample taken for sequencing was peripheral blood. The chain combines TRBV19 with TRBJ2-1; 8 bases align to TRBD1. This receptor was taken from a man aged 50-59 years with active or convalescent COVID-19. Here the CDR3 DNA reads TGTGCCAGTAGTATGAGGGGACAGGATACCAATGAGCAGTTCTTC. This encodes CASSMRGQDTNEQFF. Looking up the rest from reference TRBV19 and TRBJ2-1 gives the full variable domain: DGGITQSPKYLFRKEGQNVTLSCEQNLNHDAMYWYRQDPGQGLRLIYYSQIVNDFQKGDIAEGYSVSREKKESFPLTVTSAQKNPTAFYLCASSMRGQDTNEQFFGPGTRLTVL.